These 11 T cell receptor beta chains were sequenced from one sample in a study of blood T cell repertoires in COVID-19. Only in-frame clones appear in the TCRdb table, and some are missing; sequencing was by immunoSEQ multiplex PCR. The sample records 75,000 or so clones, roughly 80% being singletons. Sequencing input: peripheral blood. The receptors shown here come from a woman in her 70s with acute or convalescent COVID-19.

In DNA, the CDR3 is TGTGCCAGCAGCCCACCCCAACTAGCGGGAGTAGATACGCAGTATTTT. This codes for CASSPPQLAGVDTQYF. This chain links TRBV5-5 with TRBJ2-3; 11 bases are a match to TRBD2. Germline CDR1 reads SGHKS; CDR2 reads YYEKEE (reference sequence). The CDR3 totals 16 residues. The junction had 9 bases not matched to a gene; V was cut back by 4 bases and J by 5 bases.

The rearrangement uses TRBV7-3 and TRBJ2-1, with 11 bases fitting TRBD2. The CDR3 spans 15 residues. Per the germline V gene, CDR1 is SGHTA and CDR2 is FQGTGA. Trimming took 8 bases from V and 5 from J; bases not matched to a gene: 8. The CDR3 protein is CASGPKGLADNEQFF. The CDR3 coding sequence is TGTGCCAGCGGACCAAAGGGACTAGCGGACAATGAGCAGTTCTTC.

The rearrangement joins TRBV30 to TRBJ2-1, with D unresolved. CDR3 length: 14 amino acids. Germline assignment: CDR1 GTSNPN and CDR2 SVGIG (reference sequence). V was trimmed by 7 bases and J by 0 bases, leaving 13 bases between them. CDR3 coding DNA: TGTGCCTTTTCGCCTTCGGGCTCCTACAATGAGCAGTTCTTC. It encodes CAFSPSGSYNEQFF.

The V and J genes are TRBV6-6 and TRBJ2-7; tentative D call: TRBD2 (6 bases). Trimming took 10 bases from V and 0 from J, leaving 19 bases between them. Germline values: CDR1 MNHNY, CDR2 SVGAGI (reference sequence). This CDR3 is built from 15 residues. CDR3 amino acids: CATGNPGTDSYEQYF. CDR3 nucleotides: TGTGCCACGGGGAACCCCGGGACTGACTCCTACGAGCAGTACTTC.

V gene TRBV7-9 combines with J gene TRBJ1-4; the D is unclear. CDR3 length: 15 amino acids. Trimming removed 1 base from V and 8 bases from J, with 14 bases in between. The germline CDR1 and CDR2 sequences are SEHNR and FQNEAQ (reference sequence). CDR3: CASSLGRGSPEKLFF. CDR3 bases: TGTGCCAGCAGCTTAGGGCGAGGGAGTCCGGAAAAACTGTTTTTT. Together with reference TRBV7-9 and TRBJ1-4, the CDR3 gives the full variable domain: DTGVSQNPRHKITKRGQNVTFRCDPISEHNRLYWYRQTLGQGPEFLTYFQNEAQLEKSRLLSDRFSAERPKGSFSTLEIQRTEQGDSAMYLCASSLGRGSPEKLFFGSGTQLSVL.

The V gene is TRBV5-1, the J gene TRBJ2-7; 9 positions agree with TRBD2. The ends lost 5 bases at V and 4 bases at J; junction bases unmatched: 13. This CDR3 is 16 amino acids long. Germline V gene sequence: CDR1 SGHRS, CDR2 YFSETQ. CDR3 bases: TGCGCCAGCAGTTTAGCCCCGACTAGCGGATCGTACGAGCAGTACTTC. Translating it yields CASSLAPTSGSYEQYF.

This chain joins TRBV4-2 and TRBJ2-7; D gene ambiguous. V lost 0 bases and J lost 2, with 11 bases in between. This CDR3 has 15 residues. CDR1 and CDR2 from the germline V gene are LGHNA and YNFKEQ. As DNA, the CDR3 is TGTGCCAGCAGCCAAGAGCGGCCTATTCCCTACGAGCAGTACTTC. This sequence encodes CASSQERPIPYEQYF.

The chain uses TRBV10-2 and TRBJ2-1, with D maybe TRBD2 (6 bases). The CDR3 totals 13 residues. V shed 5 bases and J shed 8 bases, with 13 bases lying between them. Germline CDR1 reads WSHSY; CDR2 reads SAAADI. CDR3 loop: CASSTRLVDEQFF. The CDR3 bases are TGCGCCAGCAGTACTAGACTAGTAGATGAGCAGTTCTTC.

The rearrangement uses TRBV27 and TRBJ2-7; tentatively, D is TRBD2 (5 bases). The CDR3 consists of 14 residues. The V gene lost 3 bases and the J gene lost 6 bases, with 15 bases spanning the gap. Germline V gene data show CDR1 as MNHEY and CDR2 as SMNVEV (reference sequence). CDR3 in DNA: TGTGCCAGCAGTTTTAACGGAGGAGGCGGCGAGCAGTACTTC. Protein product: CASSFNGGGGEQYF.

This sequence joins TRBV5-6 and TRBJ1-1, with no clear D. The CDR3 length is 15 residues. V was cut by 2 bases and J by 1 base, with 12 bases left in between. CDR1 is SGHDT, CDR2 YYEEEE, per germline. The DNA for the CDR3 is TGTGCCAGCAGCTTCACCCTATCTTGGAACACTGAAGCTTTCTTT. Translated: CASSFTLSWNTEAFF.

The J gene is TRBJ2-1, the V gene TRBV14, with D maybe TRBD2 (6 bases). This CDR3 is built from 16 residues. Looked up from germline, CDR1 is SGHDN and CDR2 is FVKESK. V was trimmed by 0 bases and J by 2 bases, leaving 11 bases between them. The CDR3 coding sequence is TGTGCCAGCAGCCAAGATCGGGGAGGAACCTACAATGAGCAGTTCTTC. Protein: CASSQDRGGTYNEQFF.